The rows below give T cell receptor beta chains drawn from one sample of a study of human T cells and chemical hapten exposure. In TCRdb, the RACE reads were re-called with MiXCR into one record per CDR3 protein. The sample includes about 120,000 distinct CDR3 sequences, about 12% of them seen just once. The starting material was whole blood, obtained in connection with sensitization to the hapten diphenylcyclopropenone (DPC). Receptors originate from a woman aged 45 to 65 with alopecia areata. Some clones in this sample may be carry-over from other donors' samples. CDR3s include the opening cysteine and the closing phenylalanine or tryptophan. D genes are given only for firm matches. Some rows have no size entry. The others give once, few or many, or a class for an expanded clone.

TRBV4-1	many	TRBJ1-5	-	TGCGCCAGCAGCCAATACGACAGCCCCAATCAGCCCCAGCATTTT	CASSQYDSPNQPQHF
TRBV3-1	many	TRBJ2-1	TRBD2	TGTGCCAGCTCCCGGGACAGCGGGAGGGCCAATGAGCAGTTCTTC	CASSRDSGRANEQFF
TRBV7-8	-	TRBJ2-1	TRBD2	TGTGCCAGCAGAAGAGCGCGGGGCGGGACTAGGGATGAGCAGTTCTTC	CASRRARGGTRDEQFF
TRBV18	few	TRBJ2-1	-	TGTGCCAGCTCACCTCCCTCTTTCAATGAGCAGTTCTTC	CASSPPSFNEQFF
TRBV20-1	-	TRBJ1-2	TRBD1	TGCAGTGCAGAGGGACAGGGGGCGCTTCTCTATGGCTACACCTTC	CSAEGQGALLYGYTF
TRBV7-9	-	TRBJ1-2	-	TGTGCCAGCAGCTTCATAAGTAGGGGCAGGGGAGGCTACACCTTC	CASSFISRGRGGYTF
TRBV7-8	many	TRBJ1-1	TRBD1	TGTGCCAGCAGCCTCCGGACAGGGGGGCACACTGAAGCTTTCTTT	CASSLRTGGHTEAFF
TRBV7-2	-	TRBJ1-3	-	TGTGCCAGCAGCTATGGGGACACGAGAAACACCATATATTTT	CASSYGDTRNTIYF
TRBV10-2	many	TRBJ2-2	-	TGCGCCAGCAGAGCAATCTCAGACACCGGGGAGCTGTTTTTT	CASRAISDTGELFF
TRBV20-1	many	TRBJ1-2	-	TGCAGTGCTAGGGGTTTGGGGCAGGGGAACTATGGCTACACCTTC	CSARGLGQGNYGYTF
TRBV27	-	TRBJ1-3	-	TGTGCCAGCAGTTTATCGCAGGGAAACACCATATATTTT	CASSLSQGNTIYF
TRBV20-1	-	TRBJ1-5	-	TGCAGGAGGGTCGGGACTGTCGGCATGAATAGCAATCAGCCCCAGCATTTT	CRRVGTVGMNSNQPQHF
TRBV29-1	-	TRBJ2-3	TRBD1	TGCAGCGTTAGGACCGGGACAGCCACAGATACGCAGTATTTT	CSVRTGTATDTQYF
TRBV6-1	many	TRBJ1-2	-	TGTGCCAGCAGTGAATCTGCAGGGGACTATGGCTACACCTTC	CASSESAGDYGYTF
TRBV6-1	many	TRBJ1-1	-	TGTGCCATCAACAGGCACATGAACACTGAAGCTTTCTTT	CAINRHMNTEAFF
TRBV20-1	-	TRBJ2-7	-	TGCAGTGCCCAGACAGTGGACTCCTACGAGCAGTACTTC	CSAQTVDSYEQYF
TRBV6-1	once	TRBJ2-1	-	TGTGCCAGCAGCCCCCAGGGGAAGATAACCAATGAGCAGTTCTTC	CASSPQGKITNEQFF
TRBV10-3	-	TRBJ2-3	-	TGTGCCATCAGTGACGCGTCAAGCCGCACAGATACGCAGTATTTT	CAISDASSRTDTQYF
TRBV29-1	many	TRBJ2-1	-	TGCAGTAGCGGAAACTACAATGAGCAGTTCTTC	CSSGNYNEQFF
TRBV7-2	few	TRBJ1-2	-	TGTGCCAGCAGTCGGGACAACTATGGCTACACCTTC	CASSRDNYGYTF
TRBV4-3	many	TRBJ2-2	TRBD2	TGCGCCAGCAGCCACCGGACTAGCTCGAACACCGGGGAGCTGTTTTTT	CASSHRTSSNTGELFF
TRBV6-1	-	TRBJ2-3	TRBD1	TGTGCCAGCAGTTTCACAGGGGAACGCACAGATACGCAGTATTTT	CASSFTGERTDTQYF
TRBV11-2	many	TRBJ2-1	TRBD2	TGTGCCAGCAGAGCGCTGCGGGGGAAGTATGAGCAGTTCTTC	CASRALRGKYEQFF
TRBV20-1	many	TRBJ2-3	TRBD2	TGCAGTGCTAGTAGTATCACTAGCGGGAGCACAGATACGCAGTATTTT	CSASSITSGSTDTQYF
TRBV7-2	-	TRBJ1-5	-	TGTGCCAGCAGCTCCCGGGACTGGTCATCCCCCCAGCATTTT	CASSSRDWSSPQHF
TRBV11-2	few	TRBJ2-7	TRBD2	TGTGCCAGCAGAGATACTAGCGGATTCCCCTACGAGCAGTACTTC	CASRDTSGFPYEQYF
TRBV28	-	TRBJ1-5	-	TGTGCCAGCAGTATGACGAGTCTCCAGCCCCAGCATTTT	CASSMTSLQPQHF
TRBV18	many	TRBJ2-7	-	TGTGCCAGCTCACCGGCCGGGGAAGGCGCCTACGAGCAGTACTTC	CASSPAGEGAYEQYF
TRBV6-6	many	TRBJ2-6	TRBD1	TGTGCCAGCAGTGTACAGGGGGATGGGGCCAACGTCCTGACTTTC	CASSVQGDGANVLTF
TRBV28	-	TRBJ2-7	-	TGTGCCAGCAGCCCCCCAAGGGGGGACGGATACGAGCAGTACTTC	CASSPPRGDGYEQYF
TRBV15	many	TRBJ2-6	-	TGTGCCACCAGCGGAAAAACCGTGGACGCAGCCAACGTCCTGACTTTC	CATSGKTVDAANVLTF
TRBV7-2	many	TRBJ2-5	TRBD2	TGTGCCAGCAGCTTAGGAGGTAGCGGGATAGGGGAGACCCAGTACTTC	CASSLGGSGIGETQYF
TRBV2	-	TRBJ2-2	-	TGTGCCAGCAGCTTCGAACTGAGGATGGGCGGGGAGCTGTTTTTT	CASSFELRMGGELFF
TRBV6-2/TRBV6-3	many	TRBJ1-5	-	TGTGCCAGCAGCGGGGTAGCAAATCAGCCCCAGCATTTT	CASSGVANQPQHF
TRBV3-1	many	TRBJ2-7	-	TGTGCCAGCAGCCAAGAAGAGACGGGTCGGGAGCAGTACTTC	CASSQEETGREQYF
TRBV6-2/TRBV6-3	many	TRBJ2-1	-	TGTGCCAGCAGTTACCCCGGGCCCGAGGAGTTCTTC	CASSYPGPEEFF
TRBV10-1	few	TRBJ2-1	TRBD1	TGCGCCAGCAGTGCCCCTGGGACAGGGGGCTTCGATGAGCAGTTCTTC	CASSAPGTGGFDEQFF
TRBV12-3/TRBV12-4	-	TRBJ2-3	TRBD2	TGTGCCAGCAGTTCCACCCGGCGGGGGCTAGCGGGAGGGCCACTCACCCCAGATACGCAGTATTTT	CASSSTRRGLAGGPLTPDTQYF
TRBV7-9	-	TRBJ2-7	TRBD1	TGTGCCAGCAGCTTAGATTTGAGACAGGGCGGACGGGACGAGCAGTACTTC	CASSLDLRQGGRDEQYF
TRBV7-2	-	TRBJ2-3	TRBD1	TGTGCCAGCAGCCCGGGACAGAGCACAGATACGCAGTATTTT	CASSPGQSTDTQYF
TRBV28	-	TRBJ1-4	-	TGTGCCAGCAGTTCGGGGGATAATGAAAAACTGTTTTTT	CASSSGDNEKLFF
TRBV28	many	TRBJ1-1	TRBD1	TGTGCCAGCAGAGCAGGGGGGCCGGCTTTCTTT	CASRAGGPAFF
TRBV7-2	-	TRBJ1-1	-	TGTGCCAGCAGCCCCGATCTTTTTGACCCTGAAGCTTTCTTT	CASSPDLFDPEAFF
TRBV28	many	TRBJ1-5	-	TGTGCCAGCAGGGGGTCCTCCAATCAGCCCCAGCATTTT	CASRGSSNQPQHF
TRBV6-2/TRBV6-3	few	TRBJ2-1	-	TGTGCCAGCAGTTATTTGGGGAGTGAGCAGTTCTTC	CASSYLGSEQFF
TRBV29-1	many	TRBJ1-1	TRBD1	TGCAGCGTGATGACAGGGACGGTTAACACTGAAGCTTTCTTT	CSVMTGTVNTEAFF
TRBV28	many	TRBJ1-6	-	TGTGCCAGCAGTTTAAATGCTCTTGAAGGGAATTCACCCCTCCACTTT	CASSLNALEGNSPLHF
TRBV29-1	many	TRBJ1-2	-	TGCAGCGTTGAAGTTGGGGCCGTAGGCAATGGCTACACCTTC	CSVEVGAVGNGYTF